The 19 T cell receptor beta chains below were found in one sample sequenced in a study of blood T cell repertoires in COVID-19. Assay: immunoSEQ multiplex PCR; the TCRdb copy retains only in-frame clones and omits some. The top ten hold approximately 6% of the sample, which has roughly 320,000 clones, 85% to 90% seen once. The sample consisted of peripheral blood. The receptor source for this set is a woman in her fifties or sixties with COVID-19, enrolled during active disease.

V is TRBV5-4 and J is TRBJ2-3; 9 positions agree with TRBD2. CDR1 is SGHNT and CDR2 is YYREEE in the germline V gene (reference sequence). CDR3 size: 15 residues. After removal of 2 bases from V and 6 bases from J, the junction contained 7 bases not matched to a gene. The CDR3 DNA is TGTGCCAGCAGCTTTGGCGGGAGGGCGGGGGATACGCAGTATTTT. As protein: CASSFGGRAGDTQYF.

CDR3 residues: CASSQPPRTGNTEAFF. The DNA for the CDR3 is TGTGCCAGCAGCCAACCCCCACGGACAGGGAACACTGAAGCTTTCTTT. The chain links TRBV7-9 to TRBJ1-1; 7 nucleotides agree with TRBD1. The germline V gene has CDR1 SEHNR and CDR2 FQNEAQ (reference sequence). The J segment lost 1 base and the V segment lost 5 bases, leaving 10 bases of the junction unmatched. The CDR3 totals 16 residues.

The rearrangement uses TRBV19 and TRBJ2-2; a possible D gene is TRBD1 (6 bases). The germline CDR1 and CDR2 sequences are LNHDA and SQIVND (reference sequence). Trimming stripped 1 base from V and 5 bases from J, with 14 bases between. This CDR3 contains 16 residues. The CDR3 DNA reads as TGTGCCAGTAGTATAGGGCGACAGGTGATGACCGGGGAGCTGTTTTTT. Amino acids: CASSIGRQVMTGELFF.

V and J are TRBV3-1 (or the pseudogene TRBV3-2) and TRBJ1-1; D may be TRBD1 (5 bases). The V gene's germline CDR1 is LGHDT and CDR2 YNNKEL (reference sequence). The V end was cut by 4 bases, the J end by 3 bases, with 9 bases between. CDR3 size: 13 residues. Here the CDR3 reads CASSRGQDTEAFF. The CDR3 DNA follows: TGTGCCAGCAGCCGGGGCCAGGACACTGAAGCTTTCTTT.

Regarding this clone: One end of the junction does not line up with germline, which may come from a read error. This chain joins TRBV7-2 and TRBJ1-2; no clear D. CDR3 length: 13 amino acids. The germline V gene encodes CDR1 SGHTA and CDR2 FQGNSA. The CDR3 is CASNLATAQTYVF. The DNA of the CDR3 is TGTGCCAGCAACTTAGCCACAGCCCAAACTTATGTGTTC. Complete variable domain (other parts from reference TRBV7-2 and TRBJ1-2): GAGVSQSPSNKVTEKGKDVELRCDPISGHTALYWYRQSLGQGLEFLIYFQGNSAPDKSGLPSDRFSAERTGGSVSTLTIQRTQQEDSAVYLCASNLATAQTYVFGSGTRLTVV.

The chain couples TRBV19 to TRBJ1-6; D uncertain. This CDR3 spans 16 amino acids. Trimming took 7 bases from V and 10 from J, leaving 23 bases between them. CDR1 and CDR2 from the germline V gene are LNHDA and SQIVND (reference sequence). The CDR3 here is CASIAVGGSDGSPLHF. DNA for the CDR3: TGTGCCAGTATTGCGGTAGGAGGCTCGGATGGGTCACCCCTCCACTTT.

The rearrangement uses TRBV6-5 and TRBJ2-7; 10 nucleotides agree with TRBD2. Germline assignment: CDR1 MNHEY and CDR2 SVGAGI. Losses at the gene ends were 0 bases for V and 1 base for J; bases not matched to a gene: 3. There are 16 residues in the CDR3. CDR3 sequence reads: CASSYSGLAKSYEQYF. CDR3 DNA sequence: TGTGCCAGCAGTTACTCGGGACTAGCGAAATCCTACGAGCAGTACTTC.

The chain employs TRBV9 and TRBJ2-1; 7 positions match TRBD1. In germline, CDR1 is SGDLS, CDR2 YYNGEE. The CDR3 length is 16 residues. The V and J ends lost 4 bases and 7 bases, in that order; junction bases with no gene match: 14. The CDR3 loop is CASSPLGARTGNEQFF. The CDR3 DNA is TGTGCCAGCAGCCCCCTCGGGGCGCGGACAGGTAATGAGCAGTTCTTC.

The V gene is TRBV6-1, the J gene TRBJ1-1; 7 bases match TRBD1. The germline gives CDR1 MNHNS, CDR2 SASEGT. Trimming cost V 5 bases and J 3 bases; bases outside gene matches: 3. This CDR3 spans 13 amino acids. CDR3 DNA: TGTGCCAGCAGTTATACAGGGGACACTGAAGCTTTCTTT. This translates into CASSYTGDTEAFF.

The CDR3 nucleotides are TGTGCCAGCAGCTTGAGGGGACAGGGCGCAAAAAAGCAGTACTTC. Amino acids: CASSLRGQGAKKQYF. J is TRBJ2-7 and V is TRBV5-6; 9 positions match TRBD1. This CDR3 region has 15 residues. CDR1 is SGHDT, CDR2 YYEEEE, per germline. V lost 1 base, J lost 8 bases, and 10 bases stayed unmatched. Full variable domain (outside the CDR3, taken from reference TRBV5-6 and TRBJ2-7): DAGVTQSPTHLIKTRGQQVTLRCSPKSGHDTVSWYQQALGQGPQFIFQYYEEEERQRGNFPDRFSGHQFPNYSSELNVNALLLGDSALYLCASSLRGQGAKKQYFGPGTRLTVT.

This chain joins TRBV6-5 and TRBJ1-1; D gene ambiguous. The CDR3 totals 15 residues. The V and J ends lost 0 bases and 8 bases respectively, with 16 bases between them. Germline-derived CDR1 and CDR2 are MNHEY and SVGAGI. The chain's CDR3 is CASSYSIFLTREAFF. CDR3 DNA sequence: TGTGCCAGCAGTTACTCGATATTTCTCACCAGGGAAGCTTTCTTT.

This chain uses TRBV24-1 with TRBJ2-1; D is undetermined. Per the germline V gene, CDR1 is KGHDR and CDR2 is SFDVKD. The length of the CDR3 is 13 residues. The V end was cut by 4 bases, the J end by 0 bases, with 3 bases between. The CDR3 protein is CATSDGSYNEQFF. CDR3 in DNA: TGTGCCACCAGTGACGGCTCCTACAATGAGCAGTTCTTC.

The chain links TRBV6-4 to TRBJ2-3, with 8 bases aligning to TRBD2. Germline loops: CDR1 MRHNA, CDR2 SNTAGT. The CDR3 is made up of 16 amino acids. The junction had 11 bases not matched to a gene; V was cut back by 4 bases and J by 5 bases. This chain's CDR3 is CASSATGRAYQDTQYF. CDR3 nucleotides: TGTGCCAGCAGTGCGACCGGGAGGGCCTATCAAGATACGCAGTATTTT.

This clone was picked up one time. The chain joins TRBV4-1 to TRBJ2-3; no firm D call. Per germline, CDR1 MGHRA and CDR2 YSYEKL. This CDR3 region has 14 residues. V was shortened by 0 bases and J by 3 bases, with 7 bases between the two germline ends. CDR3 sequence reads: CASSQDPPTDTQYF. CDR3 DNA: TGCGCCAGCAGCCAAGATCCCCCTACAGATACGCAGTATTTT.

This clone was observed once. CDR3 amino acids: CASTPGSRNTEAFF. In DNA, the CDR3 is TGTGCCAGTACCCCCGGGTCAAGAAACACTGAAGCTTTCTTT. The chain has TRBV19 and TRBJ1-1; D remains ambiguous. V was cut by 7 bases and J by 2 bases, with 14 bases left in between. The CDR3 is made up of 14 amino acids. The germline gives CDR1 LNHDA, CDR2 SQIVND (reference sequence).

The chain employs TRBV18 and TRBJ2-5; the D gene is possibly TRBD1 (6 bases). Trimming stripped 0 bases from V and 4 bases from J, with 9 bases between. Germline V gene lookup returns CDR1 KGHSH and CDR2 LQKENI. There are 14 residues in the CDR3. The CDR3 protein is CASSPPTGRETQYF. The CDR3, as DNA: TGTGCCAGCTCACCACCGACAGGTAGAGAGACCCAGTACTTC.

The chain employs TRBV6-1 and TRBJ2-2; tentatively, D is TRBD1 (5 bases). Germline assignment: CDR1 MNHNS and CDR2 SASEGT. V lost 4 bases and J 3 bases, leaving 18 bases between the germline ends. The CDR3 length is 17 residues. CDR3 in amino acids: CASSGFVWGADTGELFF. The CDR3 DNA is TGTGCCAGCAGTGGTTTCGTTTGGGGCGCGGACACCGGGGAGCTGTTTTTT.

As regards this clone: The sample holds other DNA sequences that translate to the same CDR3. The CDR3 DNA reads as TGTGCCAGCAGTGAGGCAACAGGGGCTAACTATGGCTACACCTTC. Translating it yields CASSEATGANYGYTF. The J gene is TRBJ1-2, the V gene TRBV6-1; TRBD1 matches 7 bases. The CDR3 is 15 residues long. V lost 3 bases to trimming and J lost 0 bases; unmatched junction nucleotides: 4. Germline V lookup: CDR1 MNHNS, CDR2 SASEGT.

This clone was recorded only once. The V gene is TRBV30, the J gene TRBJ1-6; D remains unclear. CDR3 length: 13 amino acids. Germline V gene lookup returns CDR1 GTSNPN and CDR2 SVGIG (reference sequence). Between the trimmed V and J ends, which lost 2 bases and 7 bases, there was a span of 9 bases. The chain's CDR3 is CAWSPRGNSPLHF. CDR3 bases: TGTGCCTGGAGTCCAAGAGGGAATTCACCCCTCCACTTT.